This T cell receptor (beta chain) was identified during a study of graft-versus-host responses after intestinal transplantation. Details on this clone: What it recognizes is unknown.

CDR3 length: 12 residues. Trimming pared 0 bases from V and 10 bases from J, leaving 8 bases between. Germline V gene data show CDR1 as SGDLS and CDR2 as YYNGEE. Method: immunoSEQ multiplex PCR; TCRdb's copy keeps in-frame clones and lacks some. The sample has roughly 93,000 clones, about 93% seen once. This receptor was identified in a human donor who received an intestinal transplant. This chain links TRBV9 with TRBJ2-1; D call uncertain. The specimen comprised unstimulated CD8+ T cells sorted from spleen or lymph node cells, sampled before intestinal transplant. The DNA of the CDR3 is TGTGCCAGCAGCGTAGGTCAGGCAGAGCAGTTCTTC. This sequence encodes CASSVGQAEQFF.